Sequencing of this T cell receptor beta chain was carried out in a study of regulatory T cells in long-lasting Graves disease. Study at large: Patients met the persistent Graves' disease definition after over 5 years of antithyroid drugs with positive TSH receptor antibodies. Points from the study as a whole: Because few samples were included, accuracy may have been lower. Favored gene segments in persistent disease were TRBV28, TRBJ1-2 and TRBJ2-5.

Concerning this clonotype itself: Its target is not known.

As to time point: persistent/refractory GD, antithyroid drugs over 5 years with positive TRAb. From PBMCs, RNA was extracted and then used to make the TCR library. The authors diagnosed Graves' disease using American Thyroid Association guidelines. Arm-PCR of CDR3 regions and iRepertoire HTBI primers were the basis on which TCR beta libraries were built. TCRdb fed the multiplex PCR reads into MiXCR, producing one record per CDR3 protein. The sample yields under 350,000 distinct CDR3 sequences, 22% seen once. Trimming cost V 4 bases and J 10 bases, with 19 bases left between them. This CDR3 comprises 13 residues. From germline, CDR1 is SQVTM and CDR2 ANQGSEA.

V usage is TRBV29-1 and J usage is TRBJ1-1; the D gene is possibly TRBD1 (6 bases). The clonotype comes from a female donor with Graves disease. This material consisted of peripheral blood mononuclear cells (PBMCs), taken when the disease was refractory, from a patient treated with antithyroid drugs. The CDR3 nucleotides read TGCAGCGTTGTTGCGGAGGGGGGCTCGGCAGCTTTCTTT. Amino acids: CSVVAEGGSAAFF.